One and the same sample provided the 30 T cell receptor beta chains below, sequenced in a study of blood T cell repertoires in COVID-19. The assay was immunoSEQ multiplex PCR, and TCRdb's table has in-frame clones only and misses some. Of about 62,000 clones in the sample, roughly two thirds were seen once. The sequencing input was PBMCs or T cells enriched from blood (not recorded which). The receptors come from an older woman who had been exposed to COVID-19.

The rearrangement uses TRBV7-2 and TRBJ1-5; TRBD1 matches at 9 bases. V gave up 5 bases and J gave up 4 bases; unmatched junction bases: 6. Germline-derived CDR1 and CDR2 are SGHTA and FQGNSA. CDR3 length equals 15 residues. CDR3 sequence reads: CASSTRTGENQPQHF. The CDR3, as DNA: TGTGCCAGCAGCACCCGGACAGGGGAAAATCAGCCCCAGCATTTT.

This clone was detected a few times. This chain connects TRBV5-1 to TRBJ2-1; 12 bases fit TRBD2. J was trimmed by 6 bases and V by 0 bases; bases with no gene match: 10. Germline V gives CDR1 SGHRS, CDR2 YFSETQ. The CDR3 spans 18 residues. The CDR3 reads CASSLEGLAGLLGNEQFF. The CDR3 DNA reads as TGCGCCAGCAGCTTGGAAGGACTAGCGGGGCTCTTGGGCAATGAGCAGTTCTTC.

This chain connects TRBV7-3 to TRBJ2-2; tentative D call: TRBD2 (6 bases). Trimming took off 2 bases at V and 2 bases at J, with 9 bases between the two ends. CDR3 length: 15 amino acids. Germline V lookup: CDR1 SGHTA, CDR2 FQGTGA. This chain's CDR3 is CASSLGGTNTGELFF. CDR3 nucleotide sequence: TGTGCCAGCAGCTTAGGCGGGACTAACACCGGGGAGCTGTTTTTT. Based on the CDR3 plus reference TRBV7-3 and TRBJ2-2, the full variable domain is GAGVSQTPSNKVTEKGKYVELRCDPISGHTALYWYRQSLGQGPEFLIYFQGTGAADDSGLPNDRFFAVRPEGSVSTLKIQRTERGDSAVYLCASSLGGTNTGELFFGEGSRLTVL.

The V gene is TRBV30, the J gene TRBJ1-2, with TRBD1 identical over 10 bases. CDR3 length: 15 amino acids. V gave up 2 bases and J gave up 2 bases; unmatched junction bases: 5. Germline V lookup: CDR1 GTSNPN, CDR2 SVGIG (reference sequence). CDR3 residues: CAWSPPGQGNYGYTF. CDR3 bases: TGTGCCTGGAGTCCCCCGGGACAGGGGAACTATGGCTACACCTTC.

J is TRBJ2-3 and V is TRBV30; 11 bases fit TRBD2. CDR3 length: 16 amino acids. Germline CDR1 is GTSNPN and CDR2 is SVGIG (reference sequence). V lost 0 bases and J lost 3; bases outside the gene matches: 5. CDR3 DNA: TGTGCCTGGAGTGTTGGGACTAGCGGACAGACAGATACGCAGTATTTT. This sequence encodes CAWSVGTSGQTDTQYF.

The chain recombines TRBV28 with TRBJ1-1; TRBD1 aligns across 7 bases. This CDR3 region has 18 residues. The germline CDR1 and CDR2 sequences are MDHEN and SYDVKM. The V and J ends lost 6 bases and 0 bases, in that order; junction bases with no gene match: 16. The CDR3 is CASRSLFRDRTMNTEAFF. In DNA form, the CDR3 reads TGTGCCAGCAGGTCACTTTTTCGGGACAGAACCATGAACACTGAAGCTTTCTTT.

This clone was seen just once. The rearrangement joins TRBV1 to TRBJ2-3; the table's D call TRBD2 went unverified against the DNA. TRBV1 is shown as a pseudogene. The CDR3 spans 15 residues. CDR3 in amino acids: CTSSQVGGDTDTQYF. DNA for the CDR3: TGCACCAGCAGCCAAGTAGGCGGGGACACAGATACGCAGTATTTT.

This clone has just a few counts. CDR3 in amino acids: CATSGQGARTEAFF. The CDR3 DNA reads as TGTGCCACCAGCGGACAGGGGGCTAGAACTGAAGCTTTCTTT. This chain uses TRBV15 with TRBJ1-1; 11 bases match TRBD1. V shed 5 bases and J 5 bases; nucleotides not matched to a gene: 4. There are 14 residues in the CDR3. Germline V lookup: CDR1 LNHNV, CDR2 YYDKDF (reference sequence).

This clone is a singleton in its sample. The chain uses TRBV19 and TRBJ1-1; 8 nucleotides agree with TRBD1. With 6 bases clipped from V and 0 bases from J, the junction kept 6 bases outside the gene matches. Germline-derived CDR1 and CDR2 are LNHDA and SQIVND (reference sequence). This CDR3 has 15 residues. CDR3 nucleotides: TGTGCCAGTAGCTCTTCCAGGGGGCTGAACACTGAAGCTTTCTTT. Protein product: CASSSSRGLNTEAFF.

CDR3 amino acids: CASSVASGRDQPFF. The DNA of the CDR3 is TGTGCCAGCAGCGTGGCTAGCGGGAGAGATCAACCGTTCTTC. The V call is TRBV9, the J call TRBJ2-1; 10 bases agree with TRBD2. The CDR3 spans 14 residues. V dropped 2 bases and J dropped 15; count of bases not matched to a gene: 11. Germline CDR1 is SGDLS and CDR2 is YYNGEE.

The chain couples TRBV28 to TRBJ1-5, with D possibly being TRBD1 (5 bases). With 3 bases removed from V and 0 bases from J, the gap between germline ends came to 12 bases. This CDR3 has 16 residues. CDR1 and CDR2 from the germline V gene are MDHEN and SYDVKM. The CDR3: CASSFGGFRSNQPQHF. CDR3 DNA sequence: TGTGCCAGCAGTTTTGGGGGGTTTCGTAGCAATCAGCCCCAGCATTTT.

The V gene is TRBV6-5, the J gene TRBJ1-1; tentative D call: TRBD1 (6 bases). Germline V gene sequence: CDR1 MNHEY, CDR2 SVGAGI. V lost 8 bases, J lost 1 base, and 14 bases lay in between. CDR3 length: 14 amino acids. The CDR3, as DNA: TGTGCCAGCCCGTTACAGGGAGCGAACACTGAAGCTTTCTTT. Its translation: CASPLQGANTEAFF.

This clone came up once. The chain joins TRBV27 to TRBJ2-1, with a weak D call TRBD1 (5 bases). Germline loops: CDR1 MNHEY, CDR2 SMNVEV (reference sequence). The germline V and J ends were trimmed by 5 bases and 10 bases, with 15 bases remaining between them. The CDR3 contains 13 residues. The CDR3: CASSTNTRTEQFF. The CDR3 DNA reads TGTGCCAGCAGTACCAATACCAGGACAGAGCAGTTCTTC.

This sequence joins TRBV19 and TRBJ2-7; D is perhaps TRBD2 (6 bases). Germline lookup yields CDR1 LNHDA and CDR2 SQIVND (reference sequence). With 2 bases removed from V and 2 bases from J, the gap between germline ends came to 16 bases. The CDR3 is 16 amino acids. CDR3 loop: CASSISRGGATYEQYF. In DNA, the CDR3 is TGTGCCAGTAGTATATCTCGTGGAGGGGCAACCTACGAGCAGTACTTC.

The chain employs TRBV28 and TRBJ2-7; TRBD2 might be the D (6 bases). The CDR3 has 15 residues. Trimming removed 7 bases at V and 2 bases at J, with 18 bases between. Germline-derived CDR1 and CDR2 are MDHEN and SYDVKM. Written as DNA, the CDR3 is TGTGCCAGCACTTCAGGAGGGTCCCCTCCCTACGAGCAGTACTTC. It translates to CASTSGGSPPYEQYF.

This chain uses TRBV4-3 with TRBJ1-2; no definite D call. This CDR3 is built from 13 residues. Trimming stripped 2 bases from V and 9 bases from J, with 13 bases between. Germline V gene sequence: CDR1 LGHNA, CDR2 YSLEER. The CDR3 DNA is TGCGCCAGCAGCCAAATGCCGCCTAGGAGCTACACCTTC. It yields the protein CASSQMPPRSYTF.

This clone has only a few counts. The genes are TRBV27 and TRBJ1-5, with 7 nucleotides matching TRBD1. The CDR3 is made up of 17 amino acids. Germline-derived CDR1 and CDR2 are MNHEY and SMNVEV (reference sequence). V lost 6 bases to trimming and J lost 4 bases; unmatched junction nucleotides: 15. In nucleotides, the CDR3 is TGTGCCAGCAGGTCCACGCTTCGACAGGGCGGAAATCAGCCCCAGCATTTT. This sequence encodes CASRSTLRQGGNQPQHF.

The rearrangement links TRBV6-6 to TRBJ2-7, with 9 bases identical to TRBD1. This CDR3 comprises 13 residues. Germline V gene data show CDR1 as MNHNY and CDR2 as SVGAGI (reference sequence). The V segment lost 4 bases and the J segment 6 bases; nucleotides outside the gene matches: 4. CDR3 bases: TGTGCCAGCAGTTGGGACAGGGAATCCGAGCAGTACTTC. It yields the protein CASSWDRESEQYF.

This clone appeared many times. The chain couples TRBV13 to TRBJ1-3; 8 nucleotides match TRBD1. Germline loops: CDR1 PRHDT, CDR2 FYEKMQ (reference sequence). With 5 bases clipped from V and 2 bases from J, the junction kept 5 bases outside the gene matches. The CDR3 runs to 15 residues. In DNA form, the CDR3 reads TGTGCCAGCAGCCTCCAGGGGGCAGCTGGAAACACCATATATTTT. It yields the protein CASSLQGAAGNTIYF.

This clone was observed a few times. This chain connects TRBV6-2 or TRBV6-3 to TRBJ1-3, with D tentatively TRBD1 (5 bases). This CDR3 is built from 15 residues. The germline V and J ends were trimmed by 5 bases and 0 bases, with 11 bases remaining between them. Germline assignment: CDR1 MNHEY and CDR2 SVGEGT. CDR3 region: CASSDSAFSGNTIYF. CDR3 bases: TGTGCCAGCAGTGACAGTGCCTTCTCTGGAAACACCATATATTTT.

The chain couples TRBV19 to TRBJ1-5, with D possibly TRBD1 on 6 matching bases. The CDR3 runs to 17 residues. V was shortened by 4 bases and J by 0 bases, with 16 bases between the two germline ends. Germline lookup yields CDR1 LNHDA and CDR2 SQIVND (reference sequence). In DNA, the CDR3 is TGTGCCAGTAGTAAGCTAGCCGGGACATCTAGCAATCAGCCCCAGCATTTT. This translates into CASSKLAGTSSNQPQHF.

This clone was found a few times. The J gene is TRBJ2-3, the V gene TRBV9, with 7 bases lining up with TRBD2. Germline V gene data show CDR1 as SGDLS and CDR2 as YYNGEE. The CDR3 loop spans 15 amino acids. V was pared by 3 bases and J by 2 bases, with 6 bases of the junction left unmatched. The CDR3 coding sequence is TGTGCCAGCAGCGAGAAAGCGGGGATCACAGATACGCAGTATTTT. It encodes CASSEKAGITDTQYF.

The table lists this clone with a few counts. The V and J genes are TRBV4-3 and TRBJ2-2; D call uncertain. The germline V gene encodes CDR1 LGHNA and CDR2 YSLEER. Deletions cut 0 bases from V and 0 bases from J, with 8 bases between. The CDR3 extends over 16 amino acids. The CDR3 coding sequence is TGCGCCAGCAGCCAAGAAGTACTACCGAACACCGGGGAGCTGTTTTTT. It codes for CASSQEVLPNTGELFF.

The chain joins TRBV5-5 to TRBJ1-5, with 9 bases aligning to TRBD1. V dropped 7 bases and J dropped 2; count of bases not matched to a gene: 4. CDR3 length: 14 residues. Germline assignment: CDR1 SGHKS and CDR2 YYEKEE (reference sequence). CDR3 loop: CASHRGLGNQPQHF. In nucleotides, the CDR3 is TGTGCCAGCCACAGGGGGCTTGGCAATCAGCCCCAGCATTTT.

The rearrangement joins TRBV9 to TRBJ1-5, with TRBD1 matching over 7 bases. This CDR3 is built from 14 residues. The V segment lost 0 bases and the J segment 4 bases; nucleotides outside the gene matches: 1. The germline CDR1 and CDR2 sequences are SGDLS and YYNGEE. The CDR3 is CASSVAGGNQPQHF. In nucleotides, the CDR3 is TGTGCCAGCAGCGTAGCAGGGGGGAATCAGCCCCAGCATTTT.

This clone has more than one count but fewer than ten. The genes are TRBV7-8 and TRBJ2-7; unclear D gene. This CDR3 is built from 13 residues. Germline-derived CDR1 and CDR2 are SGHVS and FQNEAQ. Trimming left V 1 base short and J 2 bases short, with 6 bases between. This CDR3 is CASSLGRTYEQYF. In DNA, the CDR3 is TGTGCCAGCAGCTTAGGCAGGACCTACGAGCAGTACTTC.

The chain combines TRBV5-1 with TRBJ1-3; the D is unclear. This CDR3 spans 15 amino acids. Germline CDR1 and CDR2: SGHRS and YFSETQ. Trimming cost V 0 bases and J 0 bases, with 7 bases left between them. CDR3 sequence reads: CASSLAEFSGNTIYF. In DNA form, the CDR3 reads TGCGCCAGCAGCTTGGCCGAGTTCTCTGGAAACACCATATATTTT.

The chain joins TRBV27 to TRBJ1-5; 7 bases line up with TRBD1. Germline loops: CDR1 MNHEY, CDR2 SMNVEV (reference sequence). This CDR3 has 15 amino acids. The ends lost 6 bases at V and 5 bases at J; junction bases unmatched: 10. As DNA, the CDR3 is TGTGCCAGCAGCTCCCTCGGGCAGGGGGATCAGCCCCAGCATTTT. Translating gives CASSSLGQGDQPQHF.

This sequence joins TRBV4-2 and TRBJ2-7; D may be TRBD1 (6 bases). The CDR3 loop spans 16 amino acids. Trimming shortened V by 4 bases and J by 5 bases, and 21 bases separated the two germline ends. Germline-derived CDR1 and CDR2 are LGHNA and YNFKEQ. Written as DNA, the CDR3 is TGTGCCAGCAGCCCAGGTAATGAGGGGGTGGCTGACGAGCAGTACTTC. The encoded protein is CASSPGNEGVADEQYF.

This chain uses TRBV3-1 (or the pseudogene TRBV3-2) with TRBJ1-6; 9 nucleotides agree with TRBD1. The CDR3 loop spans 17 amino acids. The germline V gene has CDR1 LGHDT and CDR2 YNNKEL (reference sequence). V lost 0 bases, J lost 12 bases, and 12 bases stayed unmatched. The CDR3 coding sequence is TGTGCCAGCAGCCAAGATGGGACAGGGACCGTAGGTGGACCCCTCCACTTT. It codes for CASSQDGTGTVGGPLHF.